At least ten counts were recorded for the clone carrying this T cell receptor beta chain. V lost 7 bases, J lost 5 bases, and 8 bases stayed unmatched. The CDR3 has 14 amino acids. This entry belongs to a study of identical twins. MiXCR was run by TCRdb on the 5' RACE reads, yielding one entry per CDR3 protein. The data contain roughly 720,000 distinct CDR3 sequences, around a sixth of them singletons. Each donor was a healthy Caucasian. These data were likewise used in another study, on T cells expressing NK-cell markers. This second report adds: All TCR beta repertoires analysed originated from sorted CD3+CD56+NKG2C+, CD3+CD56+NKG2C- and CD3+CD56-NKG2C+ T cells. The contribution of dominant NKG2C+ clonotypes to CD8+ T cells in roughly six donors was 1.0-7.0%. These same clonotypes (in a few donors) also led the CD3+CD56-NKG2C+ fraction.

This TCR was recovered from a woman aged 18-35 years in good health. The specimen sequenced was PBMCs. This chain uses TRBV12-3 or TRBV12-4 with TRBJ2-1; TRBD1 matches 7 bases. CDR3 bases: TGTGCCAGCAACCCCGGGACAGCCAACAATGAGCAGTTCTTC. This encodes CASNPGTANNEQFF.